These 21 T cell receptor beta chains share one sample of origin, sequenced in a study of blood T cell repertoires in COVID-19. Clones were sequenced by immunoSEQ multiplex PCR, and TCRdb holds only the in-frame ones, with some missing. The sample shows about 140,000 clones, around 84% of them seen only once. Sample: peripheral blood. Every receptor here comes from a man aged 55 to 70 with active or convalescent COVID-19.

This clone was found many times. The rearrangement joins TRBV9 to TRBJ2-1; 11 bases map to TRBD2. CDR3 size: 15 residues. V dropped 6 bases and J dropped 7; count of bases not matched to a gene: 9. Germline V CDR1 and CDR2: SGDLS, YYNGEE. CDR3 nucleotide sequence: TGTGCCAGCACGAAAGGACTAGCGGGTATAAATGAGCAGTTCTTC. Protein: CASTKGLAGINEQFF.

The chain employs TRBV3-1 (or the pseudogene TRBV3-2) and TRBJ1-4, with 9 bases matching TRBD1. Germline V gives CDR1 LGHDT, CDR2 YNNKEL (reference sequence). This CDR3 is 15 amino acids long. Unmatched junction bases numbered 9, after V lost 2 bases and J lost 11 bases. CDR3 sequence reads: CASSQPGQGRRKLFF. In DNA form, the CDR3 reads TGTGCCAGCAGCCAACCGGGACAGGGTAGGAGGAAACTGTTTTTT.

This sequence joins TRBV30 and TRBJ1-5; a possible D gene is TRBD1 (6 bases). CDR3 length: 15 residues. Trimming removed 3 bases from V and 2 bases from J, with 14 bases in between. Germline CDR1 is GTSNPN and CDR2 is SVGIG (reference sequence). The DNA of the CDR3 is TGTGCCTGGAGCAGGGGTAGCGTCGGCAATCAGCCCCAGCATTTT. It translates to CAWSRGSVGNQPQHF.

This rearrangement joins TRBV3-1 (or the pseudogene TRBV3-2) to TRBJ1-2; 7 bases agree with TRBD1. The CDR3 runs to 17 residues. After removal of 1 base from V and 4 bases from J, the junction contained 12 bases not matched to a gene. CDR1 and CDR2 from the germline V gene are LGHDT and YNNKEL (reference sequence). CDR3 bases: TGTGCCAGCAGCCAAGGGAAACAGGGGCCGCCGTTCTATGGCTACACCTTC. This sequence encodes CASSQGKQGPPFYGYTF.

V is TRBV18 and J is TRBJ1-1; D might be TRBD1 (5 bases). V dropped 3 bases and J dropped 0 bases, with 11 bases sitting between them. The germline CDR1 and CDR2 sequences are KGHSH and LQKENI. This CDR3 region has 15 residues. This chain's CDR3 is CASSPLGQVNTEAFF. The CDR3 DNA reads as TGTGCCAGCTCACCTTTGGGGCAGGTGAACACTGAAGCTTTCTTT.

J is TRBJ2-1 and V is TRBV25-1; D is unclear. V was clipped by 3 bases and J by 6 bases, with 6 bases between them. This CDR3 spans 12 amino acids. The germline gives CDR1 MGHDK, CDR2 SYGVNS. As DNA, the CDR3 is TGTGCCAGCAGTGATACAGTCAATGAGCAGTTCTTC. Translating gives CASSDTVNEQFF.

This clone was picked up a small number of times. The chain couples TRBV19 to TRBJ1-5; D uncertain. V gave up 0 bases and J gave up 3 bases, with 3 bases separating them. The CDR3 is made up of 13 amino acids. CDR1 and CDR2 from the germline V gene are LNHDA and SQIVND (reference sequence). The DNA of the CDR3 is TGTGCCAGTAGTATAGACTACAATCAGCCCCAGCATTTT. Protein sequence: CASSIDYNQPQHF.

This clone was detected a few times. The chain is built from TRBV7-2 and TRBJ1-1; 8 nucleotides line up with TRBD1. Germline-derived CDR1 and CDR2 are SGHTA and FQGNSA. This CDR3 has 14 amino acids. V gave up 3 bases and J gave up 1 base; unmatched junction bases: 1. The CDR3 DNA is TGTGCCAGCAGCTTCGACAGGGGGAACACTGAAGCTTTCTTT. Translated: CASSFDRGNTEAFF.

The chain combines TRBV10-1 with TRBJ2-1; a weak D match, TRBD2 (6 bases). This CDR3 is built from 13 residues. V was shortened by 8 bases and J by 10 bases, with 18 bases between the two germline ends. The germline CDR1 and CDR2 sequences are WNHNN and SYGVQD (reference sequence). CDR3 nucleotide sequence: TGCGCCAGCGGGCCGGGACTTCGATCGGAGCAGTTCTTC. It is translated as CASGPGLRSEQFF.

The rearrangement links TRBV18 to TRBJ2-5; D possibly corresponds to TRBD2 (6 bases). The CDR3 is made up of 15 amino acids. Trimming pared 1 base from V and 3 bases from J, leaving 12 bases between. Germline V gene data show CDR1 as KGHSH and CDR2 as LQKENI. The chain's CDR3 is CASSPQSGGKETQYF. The CDR3 region has the DNA TGTGCCAGCTCACCACAATCCGGGGGAAAAGAGACCCAGTACTTC.

The V and J genes are TRBV2 and TRBJ1-1; 7 nucleotides line up with TRBD1. Germline V gene data show CDR1 as SNHLY and CDR2 as FYNNEI. The V gene end was trimmed by 7 bases and the J gene end by 1 base; junction bases not matched to a gene: 6. The CDR3 is 14 residues long. CDR3 residues: CASILTGANTEAFF. DNA for the CDR3: TGTGCCAGCATATTAACAGGGGCGAACACTGAAGCTTTCTTT.

This chain joins TRBV11-2 and TRBJ2-3, with D tentatively TRBD1 (5 bases). Germline values: CDR1 SGHAT, CDR2 FQNNGV. The CDR3 runs 14 residues. Trimming took off 1 base at V and 3 bases at J, with 8 bases between the two ends. The CDR3 sequence is CASSLVGATDTQYF. In DNA form, the CDR3 reads TGTGCCAGCAGCTTAGTAGGGGCGACAGATACGCAGTATTTT.

A note on this clone: The identical CDR3 is also encoded by other nucleotide sequences in the sample. This chain links TRBV5-1 with TRBJ2-3; perhaps TRBD1 as D (5 bases). Trimming removed 0 bases from V and 0 bases from J, with 8 bases in between. Germline assignment: CDR1 SGHRS and CDR2 YFSETQ. The CDR3 is made up of 15 amino acids. CDR3 coding DNA: TGCGCCAGCAGCTTGGCTGGGGCCAGCACAGATACGCAGTATTTT. This sequence encodes CASSLAGASTDTQYF.

V is TRBV15 and J is TRBJ2-7; D ambiguous. V was shortened by 1 base and J by 9 bases, with 13 bases between the two germline ends. The CDR3 totals 13 residues. Per germline, CDR1 LNHNV and CDR2 YYDKDF (reference sequence). As DNA, the CDR3 is TGTGCCACCAGCAGAGTCGGGTCCCCGGGGCAGTACTTC. Residues: CATSRVGSPGQYF.

The rearrangement joins TRBV10-2 to TRBJ2-2; 12 bases match TRBD2. Trimming removed 8 bases from V and 6 bases from J; junction bases left unmatched: 13. Germline lookup yields CDR1 WSHSY and CDR2 SAAADI. The CDR3 extends over 17 amino acids. The CDR3 nucleotides read TGCGCCAGCCAAAAGCTAGCGGGAGGGCAAAAATCCGGGGAGCTGTTTTTT. This gives the protein CASQKLAGGQKSGELFF.

This chain connects TRBV18 to TRBJ1-1, with unresolved D. Trimming took off 4 bases at V and 1 base at J, with 10 bases between the two ends. The CDR3 length is 14 residues. CDR1 and CDR2 from the germline V gene are KGHSH and LQKENI. The CDR3 sequence is CASSLYTRNTEAFF. Written as DNA, the CDR3 is TGTGCCAGCTCACTATATACTAGGAACACTGAAGCTTTCTTT.

The V gene is TRBV5-1, the J gene TRBJ2-3; 9 positions agree with TRBD2. V gave up 0 bases and J gave up 4 bases; unmatched junction bases: 9. This CDR3 is 17 amino acids long. The germline CDR1 and CDR2 sequences are SGHRS and YFSETQ. CDR3 sequence reads: CASSLGGSGGLADTQYF. CDR3 DNA: TGCGCCAGCAGCTTGGGTGGTAGCGGGGGCCTGGCAGATACGCAGTATTTT.

This clone has only a few counts. The chain links TRBV3-1 (or the pseudogene TRBV3-2) to TRBJ2-1; tentative D call: TRBD2 (5 bases). This CDR3 has 15 amino acids. V lost 3 bases and J lost 4, with 13 bases in between. CDR1 is LGHDT and CDR2 is YNNKEL in the germline V gene (reference sequence). CDR3 residues: CASSQVLVGYNEQFF. In nucleotides, the CDR3 is TGTGCCAGCAGCCAGGTACTAGTGGGTTACAATGAGCAGTTCTTC.

The rearrangement joins TRBV18 to TRBJ2-6; 7 nucleotides align to TRBD1. Unmatched junction bases numbered 10, after V lost 6 bases and J lost 2 bases. This CDR3 has 17 amino acids. Germline V gene lookup returns CDR1 KGHSH and CDR2 LQKENI. The CDR3 sequence is CASSPRQGSTGANVLTF. CDR3 nucleotides: TGTGCCAGCTCGCCTAGACAGGGATCGACTGGGGCCAACGTCCTGACTTTC.

The chain uses TRBV5-1 and TRBJ1-2; D not resolved. V was clipped by 0 bases and J by 4 bases, with 19 bases between them. The CDR3 loop spans 17 amino acids. From germline, CDR1 is SGHRS and CDR2 YFSETQ. The CDR3 sequence is CASSLEPGFVPTYGYTF. The CDR3 bases are TGCGCCAGCAGCTTGGAACCGGGATTCGTACCCACCTATGGCTACACCTTC.

Comment on this clone: Other DNA sequences from this sample encode an identical CDR3 as well. The chain uses TRBV6-5 and TRBJ2-7, with no clear D. CDR1 and CDR2 from the germline V gene are MNHEY and SVGAGI. With 2 bases removed from V and 1 base from J, the gap between germline ends came to 6 bases. This CDR3 comprises 13 residues. This CDR3 reads CASSYTGSYEQYF. DNA for the CDR3: TGTGCCAGCAGTTACACCGGTTCCTACGAGCAGTACTTC.